This T cell receptor beta chain was profiled in a study of shared clonotypes between healthy human individuals. Regarding the study as a whole: Non-shared clonotypes displayed generation probabilities falling below those of clonotypes present in all four donors.

About this clone: What it binds is not known.

The CDR3 is 15 residues long. V lost 0 bases and J lost 10, with 17 bases in between. From germline, CDR1 is SGDLS and CDR2 YYNGEE. Generated by immunoSEQ multiplex PCR, the TCRdb table keeps only in-frame clones and is missing some. This table holds over 1.4 million clones, over 95% found once. This chain uses TRBV9 with TRBJ2-1, with D perhaps matching TRBD2 (7 bases). Input material: naive CD4+ T cells sorted from blood. As for subset: CD45RA+ positively selected. The receptor was isolated from a man aged 25-45 years in good health. The CDR3 DNA is TGTGCCAGCAGCGTAGTAGCAGGGACTACAGGGGAGCAGTTCTTC. It translates to CASSVVAGTTGEQFF.